The 15 T cell receptor beta chains below were found in one sample sequenced in a study of T cell changes during pregnancy in multiple sclerosis. Repertoires were generated with immunoSEQ multiplex PCR, while TCRdb's copy carries only in-frame clones and drops some. The sample holds about 48,000 clones; around 94% are singletons and the top ten take approximately 0.91%. Material: CD4+ T cells from peripheral blood mononuclear cells, obtained in the second trimester of pregnancy. The receptors originated from a female donor in good health, enrolled as a control in a pregnancy study.

The chain is built from TRBV6-5 and TRBJ1-1; D may be TRBD1 (6 bases). This CDR3 spans 13 amino acids. Germline loops: CDR1 MNHEY, CDR2 SVGAGI. V was trimmed by 8 bases and J by 8 bases, leaving 18 bases between them. The CDR3: CASSNGGAREAFF. The DNA of the CDR3 is TGTGCCAGCTCAAACGGGGGGGCGCGGGAAGCTTTCTTT.

In DNA, the CDR3 is TGCAGTGCTAGAGATATAACAGAGCAGTTCTTC. Protein: CSARDITEQFF. The chain joins TRBV20-1 to TRBJ2-1; D is uncertain. Germline V gives CDR1 DFQATT, CDR2 SNEGSKA (reference sequence). This CDR3 has 11 amino acids. Trimming left V 0 bases short and J 10 bases short, with 7 bases between.

The chain has TRBV15 and TRBJ2-1; no definite D call. Germline V gives CDR1 LNHNV, CDR2 YYDKDF (reference sequence). The CDR3 totals 11 residues. V lost 5 bases and J lost 9, with 8 bases in between. The CDR3 DNA reads as TGTGCCACCAGCCACCTCAGTGAGCAGTTCTTC. Its protein is CATSHLSEQFF.

The chain uses TRBV5-1 and TRBJ1-1, with 8 bases aligning to TRBD1. The junction had 7 bases not matched to a gene; V was cut back by 5 bases and J by 7 bases. The CDR3 runs 13 residues. Germline-derived CDR1 and CDR2 are SGHRS and YFSETQ. CDR3 residues: CASSQTGEGEAFF. DNA for the CDR3: TGCGCCAGCAGTCAGACAGGGGAGGGTGAAGCTTTCTTT.

Only one count was recorded for this clone. The V call is TRBV30, the J call TRBJ2-1, with D possibly being TRBD1 (6 bases). Trimming removed 1 base at V and 0 bases at J, with 10 bases between. The CDR3 is 15 amino acids. The germline V gene has CDR1 GTSNPN and CDR2 SVGIG (reference sequence). CDR3 in DNA: TGTGCCTGGAGTGAGCAGGGGAGCTCCTACAATGAGCAGTTCTTC. Translation gives CAWSEQGSSYNEQFF.

In this sample, this clone turned up once. The V call is TRBV6-4, the J call TRBJ2-1; TRBD2 agrees at 9 bases. Germline V gene sequence: CDR1 MRHNA, CDR2 SNTAGT. Germline trimming cut 3 bases from V and 13 bases from J; bases unmatched to any gene: 13. The CDR3 contains 15 residues. The CDR3: CASSEEGGGAFAQFF. The CDR3 nucleotides are TGTGCCAGCAGTGAGGAGGGCGGGGGGGCGTTCGCCCAGTTCTTC.

The chain joins TRBV7-9 to TRBJ2-5, with 10 bases that match TRBD1. Trimming removed 3 bases from V and 4 bases from J; junction bases left unmatched: 8. Germline CDR1 reads SEHNR; CDR2 reads FQNEAQ (reference sequence). The CDR3 spans 16 residues. CDR3 loop: CASSFGATGGRETQYF. For the CDR3, the DNA is TGTGCCAGCAGCTTTGGGGCGACAGGGGGCCGAGAGACCCAGTACTTC.

The V call is TRBV6-1, the J call TRBJ2-1, with D tentatively TRBD2 (6 bases). Germline CDR1 MNHNS, CDR2 SASEGT. The V end was cut by 1 base, the J end by 9 bases, with 10 bases between. CDR3 size: 13 residues. Here the CDR3 reads CASSEVRESEQFF. As DNA, the CDR3 is TGTGCCAGCAGTGAAGTCCGGGAGAGTGAGCAGTTCTTC.

The V and J genes are TRBV7-9 and TRBJ2-5, with unresolved D. CDR1 is SEHNR, CDR2 FQNEAQ, per germline (reference sequence). V was pared by 4 bases and J by 5 bases, with 20 bases between. The CDR3 is 16 amino acids. The CDR3 is CASSSTAGRVKETQYF. For the CDR3, the DNA is TGTGCCAGCAGCTCCACCGCAGGCCGCGTGAAGGAGACCCAGTACTTC.

This clone was seen once. The chain is built from TRBV28 and TRBJ2-2, with D perhaps TRBD2 (5 bases). The CDR3 runs 13 residues. The germline V gene has CDR1 MDHEN and CDR2 SYDVKM. Deletions cut 8 bases from V and 2 bases from J, with 9 bases between. The CDR3 nucleotides are TGTGCCAGCCTGGCGGGTAACACCGGGGAGCTGTTTTTT. It yields the protein CASLAGNTGELFF.

The chain uses TRBV28 and TRBJ1-2; D is unclear. The CDR3 has 13 amino acids. The ends were cut back, 11 bases at V and 0 bases at J, with 13 bases in the middle. The germline V gene has CDR1 MDHEN and CDR2 SYDVKM. The CDR3 DNA follows: TGTGCCGTCCCAGGACTTACTAACTATGGCTACACCTTC. This encodes CAVPGLTNYGYTF.

The chain uses TRBV19 and TRBJ2-6; D possibly corresponds to TRBD1 (6 bases). Trimming cost V 7 bases and J 2 bases, with 9 bases left between them. This CDR3 region has 14 residues. Germline CDR1 is LNHDA and CDR2 is SQIVND (reference sequence). The CDR3, as DNA: TGTGCCAGTACTCAGGGGCCTGGGGCCAACGTCCTGACTTTC. The encoded protein is CASTQGPGANVLTF.

DNA of the CDR3: TGTGCCAGCAGCTTGGTTCTCAAGCCCGGGGAGCTGTTTTTT. This encodes CASSLVLKPGELFF. The V call is TRBV5-8, the J call TRBJ2-2, with D hard to call. This CDR3 spans 14 amino acids. Trimming removed 0 bases at V and 6 bases at J, with 9 bases between. Germline CDR1 is SGHTS and CDR2 is YDEGEE.

The rearrangement links TRBV4-3 to TRBJ1-5; D is unclear. V was shortened by 0 bases and J by 6 bases, with 12 bases between the two germline ends. CDR1 LGHNA and CDR2 YSLEER come from the germline V gene. This CDR3 is 15 amino acids long. CDR3 amino acids: CASSQEAGYGQPQHF. The CDR3 DNA sequence: TGCGCCAGCAGCCAAGAGGCGGGTTATGGTCAGCCCCAGCATTTT.

The rearrangement joins TRBV7-6 to TRBJ2-5; D not resolved. From germline, CDR1 is SGHVS and CDR2 FNYEAQ. The CDR3 has 16 residues. V dropped 2 bases and J dropped 1 base, with 14 bases sitting between them. The CDR3 region is CASSLIPVPSQETQYF. For the CDR3, the DNA is TGTGCCAGCAGCTTAATCCCGGTGCCATCCCAAGAGACCCAGTACTTC.